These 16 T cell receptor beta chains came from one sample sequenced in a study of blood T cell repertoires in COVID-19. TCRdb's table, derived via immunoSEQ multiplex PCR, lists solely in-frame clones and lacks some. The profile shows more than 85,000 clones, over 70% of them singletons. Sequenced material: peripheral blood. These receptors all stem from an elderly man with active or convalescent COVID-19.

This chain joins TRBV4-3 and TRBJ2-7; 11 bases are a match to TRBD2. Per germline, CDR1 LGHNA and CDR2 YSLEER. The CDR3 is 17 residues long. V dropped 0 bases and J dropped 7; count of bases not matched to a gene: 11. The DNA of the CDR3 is TGCGCCAGCAGCCAAGAGGTAGCGGGGGGGGCCTTAGAGGAGCAGTACTTC. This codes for CASSQEVAGGALEEQYF.

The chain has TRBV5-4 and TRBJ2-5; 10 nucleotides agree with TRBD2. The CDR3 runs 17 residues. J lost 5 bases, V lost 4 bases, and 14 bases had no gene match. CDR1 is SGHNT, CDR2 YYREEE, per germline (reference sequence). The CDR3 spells CASSPGAQRGGMETQYF. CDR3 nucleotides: TGTGCCAGCAGCCCCGGGGCCCAGCGGGGGGGAATGGAGACCCAGTACTTC.

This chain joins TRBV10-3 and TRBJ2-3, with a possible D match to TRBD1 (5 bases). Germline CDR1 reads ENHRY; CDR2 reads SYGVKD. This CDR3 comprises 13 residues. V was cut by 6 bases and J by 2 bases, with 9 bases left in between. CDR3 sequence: CAIRDTYTDTQYF. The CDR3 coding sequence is TGTGCCATCAGGGACACCTACACAGATACGCAGTATTTT.

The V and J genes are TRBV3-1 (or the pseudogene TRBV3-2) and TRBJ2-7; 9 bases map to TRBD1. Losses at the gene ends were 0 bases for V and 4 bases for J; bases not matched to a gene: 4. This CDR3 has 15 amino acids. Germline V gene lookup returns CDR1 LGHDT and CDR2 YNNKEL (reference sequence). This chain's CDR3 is CASSQEGQGLYEQYF. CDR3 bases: TGTGCCAGCAGCCAAGAAGGACAGGGGCTTTACGAGCAGTACTTC.

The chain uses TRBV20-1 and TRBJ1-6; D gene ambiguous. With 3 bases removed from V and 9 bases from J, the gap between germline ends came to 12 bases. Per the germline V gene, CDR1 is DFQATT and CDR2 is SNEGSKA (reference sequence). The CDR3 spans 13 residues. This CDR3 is CSASETSVSPLHF. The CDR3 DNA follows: TGCAGTGCTAGTGAGACATCCGTTTCACCCCTCCACTTT.

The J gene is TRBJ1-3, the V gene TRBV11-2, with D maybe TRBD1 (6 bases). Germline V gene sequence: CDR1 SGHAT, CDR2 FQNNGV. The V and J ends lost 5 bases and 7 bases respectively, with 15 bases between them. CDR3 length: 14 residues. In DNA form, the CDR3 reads TGTGCCAGCAGCACCGCCGGGACACCGAACACCATATATTTT. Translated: CASSTAGTPNTIYF.

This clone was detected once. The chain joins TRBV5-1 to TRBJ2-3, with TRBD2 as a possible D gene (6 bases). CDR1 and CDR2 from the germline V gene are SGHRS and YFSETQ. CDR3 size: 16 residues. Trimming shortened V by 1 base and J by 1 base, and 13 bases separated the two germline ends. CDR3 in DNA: TGCGCCAGCAGCTTGCTGCGGGGAACCGGCACAGATACGCAGTATTTT. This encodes CASSLLRGTGTDTQYF.

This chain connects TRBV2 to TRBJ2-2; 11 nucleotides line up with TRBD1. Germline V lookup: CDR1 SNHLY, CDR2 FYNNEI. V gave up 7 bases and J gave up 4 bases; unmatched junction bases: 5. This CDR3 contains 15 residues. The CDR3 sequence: CASMGDRGITGELFF. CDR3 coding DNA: TGTGCCAGCATGGGGGACAGGGGGATCACCGGGGAGCTGTTTTTT.

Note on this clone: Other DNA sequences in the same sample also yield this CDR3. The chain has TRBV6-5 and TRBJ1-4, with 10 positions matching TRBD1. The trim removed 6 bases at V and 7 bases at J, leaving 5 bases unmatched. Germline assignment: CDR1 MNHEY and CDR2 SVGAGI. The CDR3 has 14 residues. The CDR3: CASSPTGGVEKLFF. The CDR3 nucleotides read TGTGCCAGCAGCCCGACAGGGGGCGTTGAAAAACTGTTTTTT.

CDR3 nucleotides: TGTGCCAGCACCCCCGGCTATAATTCACCCCTCCACTTT. Translated, it gives CASTPGYNSPLHF. The chain carries TRBV2 and TRBJ1-6; no firm D call. CDR3 length equals 13 residues. The germline V gene encodes CDR1 SNHLY and CDR2 FYNNEI. Trimming took off 7 bases at V and 3 bases at J, with 7 bases between the two ends.

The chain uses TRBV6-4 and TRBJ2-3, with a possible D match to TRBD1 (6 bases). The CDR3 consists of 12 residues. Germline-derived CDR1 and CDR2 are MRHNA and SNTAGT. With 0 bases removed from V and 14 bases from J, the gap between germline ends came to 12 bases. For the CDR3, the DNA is TGTGCCAGCAGTGACTCTGGGGGCCGGCGGTATTTT. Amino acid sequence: CASSDSGGRRYF.

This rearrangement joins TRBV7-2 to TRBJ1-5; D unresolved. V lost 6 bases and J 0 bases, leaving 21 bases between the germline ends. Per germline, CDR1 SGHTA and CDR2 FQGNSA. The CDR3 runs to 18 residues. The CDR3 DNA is TGTGCCAGCAGTTCGGGAATTTACGGCCGGGATAGCAATCAGCCCCAGCATTTT. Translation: CASSSGIYGRDSNQPQHF.

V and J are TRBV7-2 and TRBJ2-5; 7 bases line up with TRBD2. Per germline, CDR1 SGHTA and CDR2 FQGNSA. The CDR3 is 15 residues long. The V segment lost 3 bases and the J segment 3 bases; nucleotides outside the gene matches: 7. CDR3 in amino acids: CASSFSGGGEETQYF. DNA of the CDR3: TGTGCCAGCAGCTTTTCGGGTGGGGGGGAAGAGACCCAGTACTTC.

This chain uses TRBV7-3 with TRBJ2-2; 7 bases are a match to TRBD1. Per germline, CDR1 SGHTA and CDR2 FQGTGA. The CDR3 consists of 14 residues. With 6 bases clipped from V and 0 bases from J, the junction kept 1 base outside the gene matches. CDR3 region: CASSGTANTGELFF. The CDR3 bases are TGTGCCAGCAGTGGGACAGCGAACACCGGGGAGCTGTTTTTT. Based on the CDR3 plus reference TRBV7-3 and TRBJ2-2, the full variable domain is GAGVSQTPSNKVTEKGKYVELRCDPISGHTALYWYRQSLGQGPEFLIYFQGTGAADDSGLPNDRFFAVRPEGSVSTLKIQRTERGDSAVYLCASSGTANTGELFFGEGSRLTVL.

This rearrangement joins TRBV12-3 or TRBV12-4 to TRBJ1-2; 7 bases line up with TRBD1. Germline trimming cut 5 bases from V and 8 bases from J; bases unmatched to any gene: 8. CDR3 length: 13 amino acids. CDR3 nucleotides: TGTGCCAGCAGTACCGGCAGGGGGGCGGGCTACACCTTC. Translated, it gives CASSTGRGAGYTF.

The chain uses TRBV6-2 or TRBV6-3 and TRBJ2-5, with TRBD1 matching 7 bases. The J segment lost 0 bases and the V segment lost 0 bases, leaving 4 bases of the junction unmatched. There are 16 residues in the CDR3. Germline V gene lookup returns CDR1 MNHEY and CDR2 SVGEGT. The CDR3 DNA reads TGTGCCAGCAGTTACTCTTCGACAGGGTACCAAGAGACCCAGTACTTC. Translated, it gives CASSYSSTGYQETQYF.